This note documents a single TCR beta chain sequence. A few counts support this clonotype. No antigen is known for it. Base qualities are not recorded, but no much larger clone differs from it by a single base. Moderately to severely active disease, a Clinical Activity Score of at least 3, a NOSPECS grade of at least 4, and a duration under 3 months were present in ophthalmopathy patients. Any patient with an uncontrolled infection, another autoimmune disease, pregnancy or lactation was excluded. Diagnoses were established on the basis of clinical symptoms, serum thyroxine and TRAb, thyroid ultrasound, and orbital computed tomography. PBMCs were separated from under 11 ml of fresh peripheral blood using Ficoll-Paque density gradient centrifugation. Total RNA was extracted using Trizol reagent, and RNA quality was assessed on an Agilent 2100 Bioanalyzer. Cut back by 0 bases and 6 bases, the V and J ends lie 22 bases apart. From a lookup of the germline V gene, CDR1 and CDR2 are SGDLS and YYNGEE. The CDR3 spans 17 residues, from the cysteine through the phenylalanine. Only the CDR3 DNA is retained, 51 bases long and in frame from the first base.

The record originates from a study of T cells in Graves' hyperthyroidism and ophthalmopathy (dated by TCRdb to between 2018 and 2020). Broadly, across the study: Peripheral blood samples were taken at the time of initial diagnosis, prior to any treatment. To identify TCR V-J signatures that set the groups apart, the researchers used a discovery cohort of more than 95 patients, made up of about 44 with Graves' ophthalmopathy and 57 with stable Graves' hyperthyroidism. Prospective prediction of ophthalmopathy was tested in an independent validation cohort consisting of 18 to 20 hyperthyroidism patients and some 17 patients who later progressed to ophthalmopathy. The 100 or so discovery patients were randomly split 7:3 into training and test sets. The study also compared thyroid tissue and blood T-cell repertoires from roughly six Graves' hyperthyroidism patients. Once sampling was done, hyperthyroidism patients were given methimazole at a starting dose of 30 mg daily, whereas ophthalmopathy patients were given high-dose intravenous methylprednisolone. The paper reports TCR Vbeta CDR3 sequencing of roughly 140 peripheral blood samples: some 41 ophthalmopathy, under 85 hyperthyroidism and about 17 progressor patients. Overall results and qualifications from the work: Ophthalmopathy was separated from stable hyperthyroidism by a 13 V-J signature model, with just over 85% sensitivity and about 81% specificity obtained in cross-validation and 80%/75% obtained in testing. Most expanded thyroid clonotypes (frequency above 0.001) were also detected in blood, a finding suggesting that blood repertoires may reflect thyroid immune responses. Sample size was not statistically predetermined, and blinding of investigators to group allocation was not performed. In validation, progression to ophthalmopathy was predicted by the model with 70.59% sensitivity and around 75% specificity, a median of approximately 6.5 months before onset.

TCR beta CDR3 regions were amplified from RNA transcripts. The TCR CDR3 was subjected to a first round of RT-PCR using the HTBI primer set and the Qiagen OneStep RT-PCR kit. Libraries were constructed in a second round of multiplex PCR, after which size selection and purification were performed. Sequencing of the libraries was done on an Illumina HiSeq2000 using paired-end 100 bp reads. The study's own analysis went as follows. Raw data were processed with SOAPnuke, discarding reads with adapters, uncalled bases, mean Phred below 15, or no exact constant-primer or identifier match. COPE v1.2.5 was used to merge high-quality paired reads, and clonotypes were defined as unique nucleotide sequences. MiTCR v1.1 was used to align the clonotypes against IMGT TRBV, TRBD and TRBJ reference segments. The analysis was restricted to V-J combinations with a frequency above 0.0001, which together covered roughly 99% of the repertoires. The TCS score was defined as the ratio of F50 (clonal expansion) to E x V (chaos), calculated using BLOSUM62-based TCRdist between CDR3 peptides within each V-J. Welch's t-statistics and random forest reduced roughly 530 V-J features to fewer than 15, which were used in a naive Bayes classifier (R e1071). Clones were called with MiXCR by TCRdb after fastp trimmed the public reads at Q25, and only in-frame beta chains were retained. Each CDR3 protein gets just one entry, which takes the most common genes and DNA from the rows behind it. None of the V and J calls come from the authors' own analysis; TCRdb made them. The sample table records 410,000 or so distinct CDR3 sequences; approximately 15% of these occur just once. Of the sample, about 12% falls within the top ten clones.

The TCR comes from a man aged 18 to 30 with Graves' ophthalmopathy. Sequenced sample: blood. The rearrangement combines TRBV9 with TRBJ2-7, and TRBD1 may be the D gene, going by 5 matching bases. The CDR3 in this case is CASSVAPGFGAQGEQYF. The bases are TGTGCCAGCAGCGTAGCTCCGGGTTTTGGGGCCCAGGGCGAGCAGTACTTC.